What follows are 10 T cell receptor beta chains derived from one specimen sequenced in a study of blood T cell repertoires in COVID-19. Method: immunoSEQ multiplex PCR; TCRdb's copy keeps in-frame clones and lacks some. Of some 170,000 clones in the sample, around 76% were seen once. The sequencing input was peripheral blood. These TCRs come from a woman in her sixties or seventies with acute or convalescent COVID-19.

This chain joins TRBV7-9 and TRBJ2-7; a weak D match, TRBD1 (6 bases). V gave up 5 bases and J gave up 6 bases, with 17 bases separating them. This CDR3 has 14 amino acids. Germline CDR1 SEHNR, CDR2 FQNEAQ (reference sequence). The CDR3 loop reads CASSIQQGLGEQYF. The CDR3 DNA reads as TGTGCCAGCAGCATCCAACAGGGTCTCGGCGAGCAGTACTTC.

This chain connects TRBV5-1 to TRBJ2-3, with TRBD2 matching 14 bases. Trimming at V came to 3 bases and at J to 6 bases, leaving 9 bases not matched to a gene. Germline assignment: CDR1 SGHRS and CDR2 YFSETQ. The CDR3 extends over 17 amino acids. Here the CDR3 reads CASSSQTSGRAVDTQYF. For the CDR3, the DNA is TGCGCCAGCAGCTCGCAGACTAGCGGGAGGGCCGTGGATACGCAGTATTTT.

V is TRBV29-1 and J is TRBJ1-2, with D possibly TRBD1 on 5 matching bases. CDR3 length: 13 residues. Germline lookup yields CDR1 SQVTM and CDR2 ANQGSEA. V dropped 8 bases and J dropped 1 base, with 14 bases sitting between them. The CDR3 loop is CSIMGRDNYGYTF. Here the CDR3 DNA reads TGCAGCATTATGGGCAGGGATAACTATGGCTACACCTTC.

The genes are TRBV7-6 and TRBJ2-7, with 7 positions matching TRBD1. The CDR3 loop spans 16 amino acids. Germline V gene lookup returns CDR1 SGHVS and CDR2 FNYEAQ. Germline trimming cut 2 bases from V and 2 bases from J; bases unmatched to any gene: 9. CDR3 DNA sequence: TGTGCCAGCAGCTTACGATCCCCGGGACAGCCCTACGAGCAGTACTTC. Protein product: CASSLRSPGQPYEQYF.

This chain uses TRBV7-2 with TRBJ1-1, with TRBD1 identical over 8 bases. The CDR3 runs 15 residues. Germline values: CDR1 SGHTA, CDR2 FQGNSA. Trimming cost V 4 bases and J 1 base; bases outside gene matches: 5. CDR3 nucleotides: TGTGCCAGCAGCTCAAACGACAGGGGGAACACTGAAGCTTTCTTT. This sequence encodes CASSSNDRGNTEAFF.

This sequence joins TRBV28 and TRBJ2-1, with 7 bases identical to TRBD2. The CDR3 is 14 residues long. CDR1 is MDHEN, CDR2 SYDVKM, per germline. Trimming at V came to 2 bases and at J to 2 bases, leaving 0 bases not matched to a gene. CDR3 in amino acids: CASSLAGAYNEQFF. The CDR3 DNA reads as TGTGCCAGCAGTTTAGCGGGGGCCTACAATGAGCAGTTCTTC. Based on the CDR3 plus reference TRBV28 and TRBJ2-1, the full variable domain is DVKVTQSSRYLVKRTGEKVFLECVQDMDHENMFWYRQDPGLGLRLIYFSYDVKMKEKGDIPEGYSVSREKKERFSLILESASTNQTSMYLCASSLAGAYNEQFFGPGTRLTVL.

The genes are TRBV10-1 and TRBJ2-1; no definite D call. Deletions cut 3 bases from V and 2 bases from J, with 11 bases between. The CDR3 length is 15 residues. Germline values: CDR1 WNHNN, CDR2 SYGVQD (reference sequence). CDR3 loop: CASSEGIAAYNEQFF. CDR3 DNA sequence: TGCGCCAGCAGTGAAGGAATAGCAGCCTACAATGAGCAGTTCTTC.

The chain combines TRBV29-1 with TRBJ2-5; D is undetermined. Trimming cost V 3 bases and J 2 bases, with 7 bases left between them. Germline lookup yields CDR1 SQVTM and CDR2 ANQGSEA. The CDR3 runs to 12 residues. The CDR3 DNA is TGCAGCGTTGATGACGGGCAAGAGACCCAGTACTTC. Protein sequence: CSVDDGQETQYF.

The V gene is TRBV4-3, the J gene TRBJ2-5, with D possibly matching TRBD2 (7 bases). The germline gives CDR1 LGHNA, CDR2 YSLEER. The CDR3 consists of 15 residues. Trimming stripped 4 bases from V and 5 bases from J, with 17 bases between. The CDR3 loop reads CASSRTVEGGETQYF. The CDR3 DNA is TGCGCCAGCAGCCGGACAGTGGAGGGGGGGGAGACCCAGTACTTC.

This clone has just one count. The chain recombines TRBV7-2 with TRBJ1-3; D is unclear. V lost 2 bases, J lost 2 bases, and 7 bases lay in between. The CDR3 loop spans 14 amino acids. CDR1 and CDR2 (germline): SGHTA, FQGNSA. CDR3 DNA: TGTGCCAGCAGCTTACAAATCACTGGAAACACCATATATTTT. This sequence encodes CASSLQITGNTIYF.